Included here is one TCR beta chain sequence, with context. This clonotype was detected only a few times. The target of this receptor is not known. The sample holds no much larger clone one base away, and base qualities are not on file. TCR beta CDR3 regions were amplified from RNA transcripts. A first-round RT-PCR of the TCR CDR3 used the HTBI primer set with the Qiagen OneStep RT-PCR kit. Libraries were constructed in a second round of multiplex PCR, after which size selection and purification were performed. Paired-end sequencing of the libraries was performed with 100 bp reads on an Illumina HiSeq2000. The paper's data handling went like this. SOAPnuke was used to process the raw data, removing reads that contained adapters or uncalled bases, had a mean Phred below 15, or lacked an exact match to the constant primer or identifier. COPE v1.2.5 was used to merge high-quality paired reads, and clonotypes were defined as unique nucleotide sequences. MiTCR v1.1 was used to align the clonotypes against IMGT TRBV, TRBD and TRBJ reference segments. Only V-J combinations with frequency above 0.0001, covering 98% to 99.2% of repertoires, were analysed. A TCS score was defined as the ratio of F50 (clonal expansion) to E x V (chaos), with BLOSUM62-based TCRdist applied between CDR3 peptides within each V-J. Welch's t-statistics and random forest reduced roughly 540 V-J features to under 15, which were used in a naive Bayes classifier (R e1071). Starting from the raw public reads, TCRdb applied fastp trimming at Q25, assembled clones with MiXCR and retained in-frame beta chains. Each record represents a unique CDR3 protein, reported with the most common genes and DNA among its rows. TCRdb's processing, not the authors', yielded these V and J calls. This sample comprises around 570,000 distinct CDR3 sequences, less than 20% of them detected only once. The ten most abundant clones make up approximately 48% of the sample.

The data derive from a study of T cells in Graves' hyperthyroidism and ophthalmopathy (dated by TCRdb to the late 2010s). Concerning the study at large: Peripheral blood samples were taken at initial diagnosis, before any treatment was given. To identify distinguishing TCR V-J signatures, a discovery cohort of some 100 patients was used, comprising 43 with Graves' ophthalmopathy and 57 with stable Graves' hyperthyroidism. An independent validation cohort of fewer than 20 hyperthyroidism patients and more than 15 patients who later progressed to ophthalmopathy tested prospective prediction of ophthalmopathy. The roughly 94 discovery patients were randomly split 7:3 into training and test sets. The study also compared thyroid tissue and blood T-cell repertoires from five or six Graves' hyperthyroidism patients. Following sampling, methimazole starting at 30 mg daily was given to hyperthyroidism patients, and high-dose intravenous methylprednisolone was given to ophthalmopathy patients. The paper describes TCR Vbeta CDR3 sequencing of 120 to 150 peripheral blood samples, made up of some 42 ophthalmopathy patients, 70 to 80 hyperthyroidism patients and roughly 17 progressor patients. General study outcomes and caveats: Blood samples also contained most of the expanded thyroid clonotypes (frequency above 0.001), which suggests that blood repertoires may reflect thyroid immune responses. A 13 V-J signature model separated ophthalmopathy from stable hyperthyroidism, with approximately 87% sensitivity and roughly 81% specificity in cross-validation and 80%/75% in testing. No statistical method was used to fix the sample size in advance, and group allocation was not hidden from the investigators. In validation, progression to ophthalmopathy was predicted by the model with around 71% sensitivity and around 75% specificity, a median of approximately 7.1 months before onset.

As encoded in the germline V gene, CDR1 is LGHNA while CDR2 is YNFKEQ. Unmatched junction bases come to 7, with V trimmed by 0 bases and J by 6 bases. From the cysteine up to the phenylalanine, the CDR3 has a length of 16 residues. Only CDR3 DNA remains: 48 bases, in frame from the first base. Ophthalmopathy patients had moderately to severely active disease, with a Clinical Activity Score of 3 or more, a NOSPECS grade of 4 or more, and a disease duration of less than 3 months. Patients with uncontrolled infections, other autoimmune diseases, pregnancy or lactation were excluded. Diagnoses were established on the basis of clinical symptoms, serum thyroxine and TRAb, thyroid ultrasound, and orbital computed tomography. Ficoll-Paque density gradient centrifugation was used to isolate PBMCs from about 9 ml of fresh peripheral blood. Trizol reagent was used to extract total RNA, and RNA quality was then checked on an Agilent 2100 Bioanalyzer.

Sequencing was performed on blood. This receptor was obtained from a man in his forties or fifties with Graves' ophthalmopathy. Recombination joined TRBV4-2 with TRBJ2-3; 9 nucleotides in the junction match TRBD1. Here the CDR3 is given as CASSQDAGTGSDTQYF. The nucleotide sequence reads as follows: TGTGCCAGCAGCCAAGATGCCGGGACAGGGTCCGATACGCAGTATTTT.